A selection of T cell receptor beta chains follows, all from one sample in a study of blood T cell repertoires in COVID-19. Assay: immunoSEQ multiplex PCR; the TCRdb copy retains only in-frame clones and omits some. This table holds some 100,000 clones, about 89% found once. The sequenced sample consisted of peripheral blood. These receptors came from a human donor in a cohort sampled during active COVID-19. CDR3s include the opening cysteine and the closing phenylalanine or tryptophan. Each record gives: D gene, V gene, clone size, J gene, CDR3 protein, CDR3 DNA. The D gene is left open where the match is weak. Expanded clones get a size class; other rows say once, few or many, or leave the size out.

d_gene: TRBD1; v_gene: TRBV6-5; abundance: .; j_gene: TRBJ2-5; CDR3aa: CASSSDRGLYGTQYF; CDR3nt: TGTGCCAGCAGTTCGGACAGGGGGCTTTACGGGACCCAGTACTTC
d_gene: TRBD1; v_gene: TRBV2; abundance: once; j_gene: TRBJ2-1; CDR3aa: CASSDPGQRYNEQFF; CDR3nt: TGTGCCAGCAGTGATCCGGGACAGAGATACAATGAGCAGTTCTTC
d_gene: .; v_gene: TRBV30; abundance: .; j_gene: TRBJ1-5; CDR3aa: CAWSPPRGRGDNQPQHF; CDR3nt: TGTGCCTGGAGTCCCCCGCGGGGGAGGGGGGACAATCAGCCCCAGCATTTT
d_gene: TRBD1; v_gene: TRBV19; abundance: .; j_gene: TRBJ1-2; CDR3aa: CASSLRQGRDYGYTF; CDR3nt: TGTGCCAGTAGTCTGCGACAGGGCCGTGACTATGGCTACACCTTC
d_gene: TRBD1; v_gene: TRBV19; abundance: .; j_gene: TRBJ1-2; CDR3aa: CASSRDRGLANYGYTF; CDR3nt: TGTGCCAGTAGCAGGGACAGGGGGCTGGCTAACTATGGCTACACCTTC
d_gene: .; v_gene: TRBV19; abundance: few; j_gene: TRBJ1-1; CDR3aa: CASRQGISGQNTEAFF; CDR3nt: TGTGCCAGTAGACAAGGGATCTCGGGACAGAACACTGAAGCTTTCTTT
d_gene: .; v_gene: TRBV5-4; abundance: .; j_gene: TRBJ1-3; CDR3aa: CASSLVGGGNTIYF; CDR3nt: TGTGCCAGCAGCTTGGTAGGAGGAGGAAACACCATATATTTT
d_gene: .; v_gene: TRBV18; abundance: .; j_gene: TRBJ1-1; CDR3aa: CASSPRYRDTEAFF; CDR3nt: TGTGCCAGCTCACCACGGTACAGGGATACTGAAGCTTTCTTT
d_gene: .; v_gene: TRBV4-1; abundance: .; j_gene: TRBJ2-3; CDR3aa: CASSQALGGPDTQYF; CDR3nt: TGCGCCAGCAGCCAAGCTTTGGGGGGGCCAGATACGCAGTATTTT
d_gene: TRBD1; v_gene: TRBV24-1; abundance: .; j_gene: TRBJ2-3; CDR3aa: CATGTGDITDTQYF; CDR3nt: TGTGCCACCGGGACAGGGGATATTACAGATACGCAGTATTTT
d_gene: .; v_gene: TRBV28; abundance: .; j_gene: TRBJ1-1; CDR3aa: CASSTDADTEAFF; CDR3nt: TGTGCCAGCAGTACTGATGCCGACACTGAAGCTTTCTTT
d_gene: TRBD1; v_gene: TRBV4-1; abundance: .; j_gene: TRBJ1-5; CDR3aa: CASSHPGQNQPQHF; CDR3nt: TGCGCCAGCAGCCACCCGGGACAGAATCAGCCCCAGCATTTT
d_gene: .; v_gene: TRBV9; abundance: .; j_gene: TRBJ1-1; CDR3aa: CASSARDRNTEAFF; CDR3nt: TGTGCCAGCAGCGCCAGGGATCGGAACACTGAAGCTTTCTTT
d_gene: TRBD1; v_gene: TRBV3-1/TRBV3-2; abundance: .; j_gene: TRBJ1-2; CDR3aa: CASSQVADRVSGYTF; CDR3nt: TGTGCCAGCAGCCAAGTGGCGGACAGGGTTAGTGGCTACACCTTC
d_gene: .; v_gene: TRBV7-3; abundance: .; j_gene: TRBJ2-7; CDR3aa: CASSLTEISYEQYF; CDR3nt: TGTGCCAGCAGCTTGACAGAGATTTCCTACGAGCAGTACTTC
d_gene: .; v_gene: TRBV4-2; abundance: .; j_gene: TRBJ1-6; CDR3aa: CASSYGGEPLHF; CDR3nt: TGTGCCAGCAGCTACGGGGGAGAACCCCTCCACTTT
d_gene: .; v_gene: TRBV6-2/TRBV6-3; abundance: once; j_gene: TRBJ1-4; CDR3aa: CASSYSEPATNEKLFF; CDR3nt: TGTGCCAGCAGTTACTCCGAGCCCGCAACTAATGAAAAACTGTTTTTT
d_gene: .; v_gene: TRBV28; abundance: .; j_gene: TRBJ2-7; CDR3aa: CAILYEQYF; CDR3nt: TGTGCCATCCTTTACGAGCAGTACTTC
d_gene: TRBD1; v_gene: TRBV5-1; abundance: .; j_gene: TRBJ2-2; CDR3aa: CASSPGTGFFGELFF; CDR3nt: TGCGCCAGCAGCCCCGGGACAGGGTTTTTCGGGGAGCTGTTTTTT
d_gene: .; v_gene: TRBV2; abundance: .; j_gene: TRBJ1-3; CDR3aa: CASSDWTPSGNTIYF; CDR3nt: TGTGCCAGCAGTGATTGGACACCATCTGGAAACACCATATATTTT
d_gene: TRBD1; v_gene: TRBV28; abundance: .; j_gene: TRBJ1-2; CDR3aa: CASRPRGLGYGYTF; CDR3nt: TGTGCCAGCAGACCCAGGGGGTTGGGCTATGGCTACACCTTC
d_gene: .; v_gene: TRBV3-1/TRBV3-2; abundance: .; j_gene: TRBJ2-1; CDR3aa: CASSQKGGAEQFF; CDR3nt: TGTGCCAGCAGCCAAAAGGGGGGGGCTGAGCAGTTCTTC
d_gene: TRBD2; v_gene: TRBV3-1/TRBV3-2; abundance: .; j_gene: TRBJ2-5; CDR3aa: CASSLTSGASGETQYF; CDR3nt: TGTGCCAGCAGCCTGACTAGCGGGGCCTCCGGAGAGACCCAGTACTTC
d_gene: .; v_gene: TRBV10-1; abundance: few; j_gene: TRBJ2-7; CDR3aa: CASSESGSSYEQYF; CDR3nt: TGCGCCAGCAGTGAGTCGGGGAGCTCCTACGAGCAGTACTTC
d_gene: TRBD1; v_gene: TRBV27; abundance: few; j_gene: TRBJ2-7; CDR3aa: CASSFGTGREQYF; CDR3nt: TGTGCCAGCAGTTTTGGGACAGGGAGAGAGCAGTACTTC
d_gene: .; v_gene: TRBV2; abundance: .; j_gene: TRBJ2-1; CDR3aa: CASSLTNRAGAEQFF; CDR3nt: TGTGCCAGCAGTTTGACCAACAGGGCTGGGGCTGAGCAGTTCTTC
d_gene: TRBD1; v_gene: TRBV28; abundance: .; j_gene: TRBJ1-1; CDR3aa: CASSYRGNTEAFF; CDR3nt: TGTGCCAGCAGTTACAGGGGGAACACTGAAGCTTTCTTT
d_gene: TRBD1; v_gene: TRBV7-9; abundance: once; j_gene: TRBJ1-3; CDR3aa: CASSPRTGSGNTIYF; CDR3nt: TGTGCCAGCAGCCCGAGGACAGGGTCTGGAAACACCATATATTTT
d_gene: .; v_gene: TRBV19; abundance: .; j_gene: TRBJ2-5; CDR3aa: CASSIDFGAGASQETQYF; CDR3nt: TGTGCCAGTAGTATAGATTTTGGGGCGGGGGCGTCTCAAGAGACCCAGTACTTC
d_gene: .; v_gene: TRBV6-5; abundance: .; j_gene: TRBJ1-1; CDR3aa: CATAHNRVPYTEAFF; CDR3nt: TGTGCCACAGCCCATAACAGGGTCCCATACACTGAAGCTTTCTTT
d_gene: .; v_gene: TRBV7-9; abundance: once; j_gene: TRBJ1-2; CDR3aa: CASSLAQGYYGYTF; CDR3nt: TGTGCCAGCAGCTTAGCTCAGGGGTACTATGGCTACACCTTC
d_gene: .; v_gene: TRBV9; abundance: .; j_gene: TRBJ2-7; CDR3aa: CASSVVGSSYEQYF; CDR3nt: TGTGCCAGCAGCGTAGTAGGGAGCTCCTACGAGCAGTACTTC
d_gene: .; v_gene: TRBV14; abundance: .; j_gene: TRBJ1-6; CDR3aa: CASSQDPTAEGGSYNSPLHF; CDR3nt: TGTGCCAGCAGCCAAGATCCAACAGCCGAGGGTGGCTCCTATAATTCACCCCTCCACTTT
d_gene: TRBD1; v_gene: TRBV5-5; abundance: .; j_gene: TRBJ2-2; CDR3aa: CASSLAIPGQGGTGELFF; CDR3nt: TGTGCCAGCAGCTTGGCCATACCGGGACAGGGTGGGACCGGGGAGCTGTTTTTT
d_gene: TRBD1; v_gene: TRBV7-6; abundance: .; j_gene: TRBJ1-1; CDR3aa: CASSLAQGAGTEAFF; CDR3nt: TGTGCCAGCAGCTTAGCGCAGGGGGCTGGGACTGAAGCTTTCTTT
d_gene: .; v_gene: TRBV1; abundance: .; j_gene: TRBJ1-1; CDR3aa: CTSSQVVARSEAFF; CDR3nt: TGCACCAGCAGCCAAGTTGTAGCAAGGTCTGAAGCTTTCTTT
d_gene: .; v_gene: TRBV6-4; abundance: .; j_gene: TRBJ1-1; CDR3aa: CASIPGFLNTEAFF; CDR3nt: TGTGCCAGCATCCCCGGGTTCTTGAACACTGAAGCTTTCTTT
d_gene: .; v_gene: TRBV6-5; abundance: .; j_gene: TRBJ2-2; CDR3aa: CASSLTGNTGELFF; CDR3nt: TGTGCCAGCAGTCTCACGGGAAACACCGGGGAGCTGTTTTTT
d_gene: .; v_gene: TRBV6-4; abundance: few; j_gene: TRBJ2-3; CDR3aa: CASKQWAGNTDTQYF; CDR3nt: TGTGCCAGCAAACAGTGGGCGGGGAACACAGATACGCAGTATTTT
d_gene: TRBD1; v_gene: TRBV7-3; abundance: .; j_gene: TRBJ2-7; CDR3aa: CASSRGGTGPYEQYF; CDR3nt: TGTGCCAGCAGCCGGGGAGGGACAGGGCCCTACGAGCAGTACTTC
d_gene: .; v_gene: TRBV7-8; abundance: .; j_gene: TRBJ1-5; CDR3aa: CASSLGARTNQPQHF; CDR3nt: TGTGCCAGCAGCTTAGGAGCGAGAACTAATCAGCCCCAGCATTTT
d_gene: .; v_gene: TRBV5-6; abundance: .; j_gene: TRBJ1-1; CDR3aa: CASSFRDGTEAFF; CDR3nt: TGTGCCAGCAGCTTCCGCGACGGGACTGAAGCTTTCTTT
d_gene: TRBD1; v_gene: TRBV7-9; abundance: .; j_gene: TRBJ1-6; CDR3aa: CASSTRDSWPLHF; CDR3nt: TGTGCCAGCAGCACTCGGGACAGTTGGCCCCTCCACTTT
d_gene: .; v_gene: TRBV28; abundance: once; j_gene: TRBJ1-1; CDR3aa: CASTTPVGGSSAEAFF; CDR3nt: TGTGCCAGCACCACTCCCGTGGGAGGGAGTTCGGCTGAAGCTTTCTTT
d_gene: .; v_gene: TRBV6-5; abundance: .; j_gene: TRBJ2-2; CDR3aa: CASSYSPSGGELFF; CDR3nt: TGTGCCAGCAGTTACTCGCCTTCCGGCGGGGAGCTGTTTTTT
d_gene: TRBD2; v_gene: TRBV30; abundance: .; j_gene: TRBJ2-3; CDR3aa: CAWSDWRGTFTDTQYF; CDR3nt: TGTGCCTGGAGTGATTGGCGGGGGACCTTCACAGATACGCAGTATTTT